What follows describes a single T cell receptor beta chain. Its target is unknown. A much larger clone lies a single base off, so this may be a read error. The conserved phenylalanine or tryptophan is not found at the CDR3 terminus, so this likely reflects a read error. This record belongs to a study of Graves' ophthalmopathy and Graves' hyperthyroidism. Overall study: There was a collection of peripheral blood at initial diagnosis, before any treatment. Regarding the study as a whole: Blood repertoires reportedly contained most expanded thyroid clonotypes above 0.001 frequency.

TCR beta CDR3 amplification used RNA transcripts. Scientists carried out first-round RT-PCR using HTBI primers and then a second-round multiplex PCR. TCRdb re-derived calls from the multiplex PCR reads in MiXCR, one entry per CDR3 protein. The sample comprises a few hundred thousand distinct CDR3 sequences, 15% of which are singletons, and 5.5% to 7% rests with the top ten. Losses at the gene ends were 6 bases for V and 8 bases for J; bases not matched to a gene: 10. The CDR3 spans 15 residues. The V gene's germline CDR1 is MNHNS and CDR2 SASEGT. The sequence came from a woman aged 18-29 years with stable Graves' hyperthyroidism. The sample taken for sequencing was peripheral blood. V is TRBV6-1 and J is TRBJ1-2; TRBD1 matches 12 bases. CDR3 in amino acids: CASSGPGQGAGGYTC. CDR3 bases: TGTGCCAGCAGCGGCCCGGGACAGGGGGCCGGGGGCTACACCTGC.